What follows are 21 T cell receptor beta chains derived from one specimen sequenced in a study of response to subunit inactivated influenza vaccine. MiXCR, run by TCRdb on the RT-PCR reads, gives a single entry per CDR3 protein. The sample records about 570,000 distinct CDR3 sequences, about an eighth being singletons. The specimen comprised PBMCs from blood, sampled on the day of vaccination. These receptors originate from a man aged 45-65 years who received an inactivated influenza vaccine.

The rearrangement joins TRBV30 to TRBJ2-3; no reliable D call. Germline V CDR1 and CDR2: GTSNPN, SVGIG (reference sequence). The CDR3 length is 14 residues. The V gene lost 4 bases and the J gene lost 0 bases, with 11 bases spanning the gap. Here the CDR3 reads CAWNRVGSTDTQYF. The DNA of the CDR3 is TGTGCCTGGAATCGTGTAGGGAGCACAGATACGCAGTATTTT.

The chain combines TRBV6-5 with TRBJ2-5; unclear D gene. With 0 bases removed from V and 5 bases from J, the gap between germline ends came to 16 bases. The CDR3 totals 16 residues. From germline, CDR1 is MNHEY and CDR2 SVGAGI. This CDR3 reads CASSYSGVASRETQYF. As DNA, the CDR3 is TGTGCCAGCAGTTACTCTGGGGTAGCCTCTCGGGAGACCCAGTACTTC.

Many counts were recorded for this clonotype. This chain links TRBV10-3 with TRBJ2-1, with D unclear. From germline, CDR1 is ENHRY and CDR2 SYGVKD. Trimming shortened V by 10 bases and J by 3 bases, and 10 bases separated the two germline ends. The CDR3 spans 12 residues. CDR3 sequence reads: CATSTDYNEQFF. CDR3 bases: TGTGCCACAAGTACGGACTACAATGAGCAGTTCTTC.

V usage is TRBV5-1 and J usage is TRBJ1-2, with TRBD1 identical over 8 bases. The germline gives CDR1 SGHRS, CDR2 YFSETQ. The CDR3 contains 15 residues. Trimming at V came to 4 bases and at J to 3 bases, leaving 8 bases not matched to a gene. The CDR3 sequence: CASSPDRAHDYGYTF. As DNA, the CDR3 is TGCGCCAGCAGCCCGGACAGGGCACATGACTATGGCTACACCTTC.

At least ten counts were recorded for this clonotype. The V gene is TRBV5-1, the J gene TRBJ2-5; 9 nucleotides line up with TRBD1. V trimming: 7 bases; J trimming: 5 bases; junction bases outside the gene matches: 12. The CDR3 length is 15 residues. From germline, CDR1 is SGHRS and CDR2 YFSETQ. Written as DNA, the CDR3 is TGCGCCAGCGCCTTTACAGGGGGCGTGGGGGAGACCCAGTACTTC. Translation: CASAFTGGVGETQYF.

This clonotype was picked up many times. The genes are TRBV12-3 or TRBV12-4 and TRBJ2-7; unclear D gene. V gave up 3 bases and J gave up 0 bases, with 6 bases separating them. There are 13 residues in the CDR3. The CDR3 here is CASSFQSSYEQYF. CDR3 in DNA: TGTGCCAGCAGTTTTCAGAGCTCCTACGAGCAGTACTTC.

The chain links TRBV28 to TRBJ2-3; TRBD2 is a possible D gene (6 bases). Trimming took off 2 bases at V and 1 base at J, with 16 bases between the two ends. CDR1 is MDHEN, CDR2 SYDVKM, per germline. The CDR3 sequence is 17 residues long. The CDR3 region has the DNA TGTGCCAGCAGTTTAGAGTGGGGGGAGGACGGCACAGATACGCAGTATTTT. Its translation: CASSLEWGEDGTDTQYF.

CDR3 residues: CASSQEGLAGDLTQYF. The CDR3 nucleotides are TGTGCCAGCAGCCAAGAGGGACTAGCGGGGGACCTTACGCAGTATTTT. The gene calls are TRBV7-2 and TRBJ2-3, with TRBD2 matching 14 bases. The CDR3 loop spans 16 amino acids. Germline-derived CDR1 and CDR2 are SGHTA and FQGNSA. V shed 5 bases, J shed 8 bases, and the junction held 9 bases outside the gene matches.

This clonotype was seen more than once but under ten times. The V gene is TRBV20-1, the J gene TRBJ2-3, with 10 bases identical to TRBD2. Germline trimming cut 1 base from V and 6 bases from J; bases unmatched to any gene: 10. The CDR3 is 16 amino acids. Germline-derived CDR1 and CDR2 are DFQATT and SNEGSKA (reference sequence). CDR3 amino acids: CSARGTSGQLRDTQYF. The CDR3 nucleotides read TGCAGTGCTAGAGGGACTAGCGGCCAACTACGGGATACGCAGTATTTT.

This clonotype was counted a few times. The chain recombines TRBV14 with TRBJ2-1; 10 positions agree with TRBD2. In germline, CDR1 is SGHDN, CDR2 FVKESK. The V gene end was trimmed by 1 base and the J gene end by 9 bases; junction bases not matched to a gene: 9. This CDR3 has 16 residues. CDR3 region: CASSQVGRLAGGEQFF. CDR3 sequence (DNA): TGTGCCAGCAGCCAAGTTGGAAGGTTAGCGGGAGGTGAGCAGTTCTTC.

This clonotype occurred a few times. The chain employs TRBV28 and TRBJ2-4; 13 bases line up with TRBD2. CDR3 size: 16 residues. Germline loops: CDR1 MDHEN, CDR2 SYDVKM. The trim removed 5 bases at V and 7 bases at J, leaving 8 bases unmatched. The CDR3 here is CASSLLAGGPDNIQYF. CDR3 sequence (DNA): TGTGCCAGCAGTCTACTAGCGGGAGGGCCAGATAACATTCAGTACTTC.

V is TRBV5-1 and J is TRBJ1-5; no clear D gene. Germline CDR1 and CDR2: SGHRS and YFSETQ. With 2 bases removed from V and 1 base from J, the gap between germline ends came to 7 bases. The CDR3 runs 14 residues. The CDR3 DNA reads as TGCGCCAGCAGCTTAGATAGGAGCAATCAGCCCCAGCATTTT. It is translated as CASSLDRSNQPQHF.

This clonotype was detected a few times. J is TRBJ2-6 and V is TRBV4-1; D is tentatively TRBD1 or TRBD2 (5 bases each). The germline V gene has CDR1 MGHRA and CDR2 YSYEKL. The CDR3 sequence is 19 residues long. Trimming shortened V by 1 base and J by 2 bases, and 18 bases separated the two germline ends. This CDR3 reads CASSQGHGLGEAGANVLTF. The CDR3 nucleotides are TGCGCCAGCAGCCAAGGTCATGGTTTGGGGGAAGCTGGGGCCAACGTCCTGACTTTC.

The sample holds many counts of this clonotype. The chain recombines TRBV7-9 with TRBJ2-1; D is ambiguous. From germline, CDR1 is SEHNR and CDR2 FQNEAQ (reference sequence). This CDR3 contains 12 residues. Trimming shortened V by 4 bases and J by 5 bases, and 6 bases separated the two germline ends. CDR3 in amino acids: CASSSRHNEQFF. The CDR3 DNA follows: TGTGCCAGCAGCTCCCGACACAATGAGCAGTTCTTC.

V and J are TRBV7-6 and TRBJ2-7; unclear D gene. Trimming removed 1 base from V and 5 bases from J, with 12 bases in between. There are 14 residues in the CDR3. Germline lookup yields CDR1 SGHVS and CDR2 FNYEAQ. The chain's CDR3 is CASSLEAGNNEQYF. The CDR3 coding sequence is TGTGCCAGCAGCTTAGAAGCAGGTAACAACGAGCAGTACTTC. The whole variable domain, remainder taken from reference TRBV7-6 and TRBJ2-7, is GAGVSQSPRYKVTKRGQDVALRCDPISGHVSLYWYRQALGQGPEFLTYFNYEAQQDKSGLPNDRFSAERPEGSISTLTIQRTEQRDSAMYRCASSLEAGNNEQYFGPGTRLTVT.

This clonotype was observed many times. The chain joins TRBV20-1 to TRBJ2-1; 8 bases are shared with TRBD2. There are 13 residues in the CDR3. The V gene's germline CDR1 is DFQATT and CDR2 SNEGSKA (reference sequence). V lost 4 bases and J lost 7; bases outside the gene matches: 6. The CDR3 loop is CSANKGGGNEQFF. In DNA form, the CDR3 reads TGCAGTGCTAACAAGGGCGGGGGGAATGAGCAGTTCTTC.

V and J are TRBV18 and TRBJ2-7; D might be TRBD2 (6 bases). This CDR3 has 16 residues. The V gene lost 3 bases and the J gene lost 7 bases, with 22 bases spanning the gap. Germline CDR1 reads KGHSH; CDR2 reads LQKENI. CDR3 loop: CASSPPMGTVRPEQYF. CDR3 DNA: TGTGCCAGCTCACCCCCCATGGGGACTGTACGACCAGAGCAGTACTTC.

The table lists this clonotype with a few counts. V and J are TRBV12-3 or TRBV12-4 and TRBJ2-3; 10 nucleotides match TRBD2. Germline trimming cut 5 bases from V and 7 bases from J; bases unmatched to any gene: 6. The CDR3 sequence is 14 residues long. The CDR3 bases are TGTGCCAGCAGTGCTACTAGCGGGACATATACGCAGTATTTT. It yields the protein CASSATSGTYTQYF.

CDR3 sequence (DNA): TGTGCCAGCAGCTCGGTACAGGGCTACGAGCAGTACTTC. It is translated as CASSSVQGYEQYF. The rearrangement joins TRBV5-6 to TRBJ2-7; the D gene is possibly TRBD1 (6 bases). Trimming took off 3 bases at V and 3 bases at J, with 10 bases between the two ends. CDR1 and CDR2 from the germline V gene are SGHDT and YYEEEE. The CDR3 loop spans 13 amino acids.

This clonotype was recorded a few times. The V call is TRBV5-5, the J call TRBJ2-2; D unresolved. Between the trimmed V and J ends, which lost 0 bases and 7 bases, there was a span of 10 bases. Germline CDR1 is SGHKS and CDR2 is YYEKEE (reference sequence). CDR3 length: 14 amino acids. CDR3 sequence (DNA): TGTGCCAGCAGCTTGGAGGGCCGCGACGGGGAGCTGTTTTTT. Its protein is CASSLEGRDGELFF.

This clonotype was found a few times. The V call is TRBV2, the J call TRBJ2-3; TRBD2 agrees at 7 bases. The CDR3 totals 13 residues. Trimming removed 2 bases from V and 10 bases from J; junction bases left unmatched: 6. Germline V gene sequence: CDR1 SNHLY, CDR2 FYNNEI. Here the CDR3 reads CASSEPAGMPQYF. CDR3 nucleotide sequence: TGTGCCAGCAGTGAACCAGCGGGAATGCCGCAGTATTTT.